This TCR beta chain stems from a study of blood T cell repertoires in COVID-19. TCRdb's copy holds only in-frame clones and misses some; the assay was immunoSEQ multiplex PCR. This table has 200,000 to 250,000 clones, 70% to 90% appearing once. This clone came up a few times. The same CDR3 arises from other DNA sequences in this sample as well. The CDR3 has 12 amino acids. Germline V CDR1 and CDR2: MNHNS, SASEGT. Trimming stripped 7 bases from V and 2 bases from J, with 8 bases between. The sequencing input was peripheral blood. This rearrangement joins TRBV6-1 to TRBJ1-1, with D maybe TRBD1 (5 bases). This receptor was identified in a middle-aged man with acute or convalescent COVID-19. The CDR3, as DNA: TGTGCCAGCAATCAGGGTAACACTGAAGCTTTCTTT. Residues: CASNQGNTEAFF.